This T cell receptor beta chain was retrieved from a study of cytomegalovirus exposure and HLA in healthy donors. Across the study: Among around 170 million T cells, an earlier analysis found about 100 million unique TCR beta sequences.

Points on this clone: Its antigen is not identified.

PCR employed 60 Vbeta and 13 Jbeta primers. In the study's own analysis: A later analysis tallied 65 million to 85 million unique TCR beta chains, approximately 11 million of them shared. Data came from immunoSEQ multiplex PCR; TCRdb stores just in-frame clones and leaves some out. That table furnishes V, J and clone size, whereas the DNA furnished D and trimming. The table shows about 100,000 clones, with roughly 82% occurring only once. Findings and caveats of the study: TCR beta chains numbering 150 to 200 were designated cytomegalovirus-associated.

Sequenced sample: PBMCs. The clonotype was recovered from a man younger than 40 in good health and CMV-seropositive.

DNA for the CDR3: TGTGCCAGTACGACTAGCGGGGGAAGCACAGATACGCAGTATTTT. The encoded protein is CASTTSGGSTDTQYF. The chain couples TRBV19 to TRBJ2-3; 12 bases line up with TRBD2. Germline CDR1 LNHDA, CDR2 SQIVND (reference sequence). The CDR3 runs 15 residues. After removal of 7 bases from V and 0 bases from J, the junction contained 2 bases not matched to a gene.